Below are 12 T cell receptor beta chains sequenced from a single sample in a study of shared clonotypes between healthy human individuals. The data were produced by immunoSEQ multiplex PCR, yet TCRdb's version contains in-frame clones alone and is incomplete. The data show about 980,000 clones, about three quarters seen once. Sequences were obtained from memory CD4+ T cells sorted from blood. Sample subset: CD45RA-negative fraction. The receptors come from a man younger than 35 in good health.

The chain employs TRBV19 and TRBJ1-2; TRBD1 is a possible D gene (6 bases). Trimming pared 6 bases from V and 9 bases from J, leaving 11 bases between. Germline V gene data show CDR1 as LNHDA and CDR2 as SQIVND (reference sequence). This CDR3 has 11 amino acids. The chain's CDR3 is CASRNRDSYTF. CDR3 DNA: TGTGCCAGTAGAAACAGGGATAGCTACACCTTC.

This chain links TRBV5-6 with TRBJ1-2, with D possibly TRBD1 on 6 matching bases. Per the germline V gene, CDR1 is SGHDT and CDR2 is YYEEEE. The CDR3 has 15 residues. The V end was cut by 4 bases, the J end by 6 bases, with 19 bases between. This CDR3 is CASSHRTADVDGYTF. The CDR3 coding sequence is TGTGCCAGCAGCCACCGGACAGCAGACGTAGATGGCTACACCTTC. The whole variable domain, remainder taken from reference TRBV5-6 and TRBJ1-2, is DAGVTQSPTHLIKTRGQQVTLRCSPKSGHDTVSWYQQALGQGPQFIFQYYEEEERQRGNFPDRFSGHQFPNYSSELNVNALLLGDSALYLCASSHRTADVDGYTFGSGTRLTVV.

This chain uses TRBV19 with TRBJ2-5; D ambiguous. The CDR3 contains 13 residues. Trimming pared 6 bases from V and 0 bases from J, leaving 8 bases between. CDR1 and CDR2 from the germline V gene are LNHDA and SQIVND (reference sequence). In nucleotides, the CDR3 is TGTGCCAGTAGCTACCGAAACCAAGAGACCCAGTACTTC. It specifies CASSYRNQETQYF. The whole variable domain, remainder taken from reference TRBV19 and TRBJ2-5, is DGGITQSPKYLFRKEGQNVTLSCEQNLNHDAMYWYRQDPGQGLRLIYYSQIVNDFQKGDIAEGYSVSREKKESFPLTVTSAQKNPTAFYLCASSYRNQETQYFGPGTRLLVL.

In its sample, this clone was seen a few times. The V and J genes are TRBV2 and TRBJ1-5; D not certain. V was shortened by 0 bases and J by 10 bases, with 10 bases between the two germline ends. The CDR3 is 13 residues long. The germline gives CDR1 SNHLY, CDR2 FYNNEI. The CDR3 region is CASSEAPAGPQHF. CDR3 in DNA: TGTGCCAGCAGTGAAGCCCCCGCAGGACCCCAGCATTTT.

The rearrangement uses TRBV5-1 and TRBJ1-1; 8 positions match TRBD1. Unmatched junction bases numbered 9, after V lost 4 bases and J lost 4 bases. Germline V gene data show CDR1 as SGHRS and CDR2 as YFSETQ. There are 15 residues in the CDR3. As DNA, the CDR3 is TGCGCCAGCAGCGTGCTACAGGGGGGCTTCACTGAAGCTTTCTTT. Translated: CASSVLQGGFTEAFF.

The rearrangement links TRBV7-8 to TRBJ2-7; 11 bases match TRBD1. Per the germline V gene, CDR1 is SGHVS and CDR2 is FQNEAQ. V lost 0 bases, J lost 4 bases, and 11 bases stayed unmatched. The CDR3 runs 18 residues. The CDR3 DNA sequence: TGTGCCAGCAGCTTAGCGACAGTGGGGACAGGGGGGCGGTACGAGCAGTACTTC. Protein product: CASSLATVGTGGRYEQYF.

This clone appeared a few times. This CDR3 is also generated by other DNA sequences in the sample. V is TRBV4-3 and J is TRBJ2-7, with D uncertain. Looked up from germline, CDR1 is LGHNA and CDR2 is YSLEER. The CDR3 spans 13 residues. V shed 3 bases and J shed 3 bases, with 9 bases lying between them. CDR3 sequence (DNA): TGCGCCAGCAGCCAGCAGACAAGCTACGAGCAGTACTTC. Protein sequence: CASSQQTSYEQYF.

Points on this clone: Other DNA sequences in this specimen translate into the identical CDR3. The rearrangement uses TRBV27 and TRBJ1-1; D is perhaps TRBD1 (6 bases). Germline CDR1 reads MNHEY; CDR2 reads SMNVEV (reference sequence). Trimming removed 7 bases at V and 1 base at J, with 10 bases between. This CDR3 region has 13 residues. The CDR3: CASTKTGNTEAFF. Written as DNA, the CDR3 is TGTGCCAGCACCAAGACAGGGAACACTGAAGCTTTCTTT.

The chain has TRBV10-3 and TRBJ2-5, with D tentatively TRBD1 (6 bases). Germline values: CDR1 ENHRY, CDR2 SYGVKD. The CDR3 has 14 amino acids. V was shortened by 4 bases and J by 5 bases, with 14 bases between the two germline ends. DNA of the CDR3: TGTGCCATCAGTGGGGGTCAGGGGATGGAGACCCAGTACTTC. Translation gives CAISGGQGMETQYF.

The chain links TRBV28 to TRBJ1-4, with a possible D match to TRBD1 (5 bases). The CDR3 runs 14 residues. V was cut by 5 bases and J by 6 bases, with 13 bases left in between. The germline gives CDR1 MDHEN, CDR2 SYDVKM. The CDR3: CASSPPGGDEKLFF. Here the CDR3 DNA reads TGTGCCAGCAGTCCCCCCGGGGGGGATGAAAAACTGTTTTTT.

This clone has only a few counts. This chain uses TRBV30 with TRBJ1-3; no reliable D call. Germline CDR1 and CDR2: GTSNPN and SVGIG (reference sequence). The CDR3 runs to 15 residues. V lost 4 bases to trimming and J lost 0 bases, with 13 bases between them. The CDR3 nucleotides read TGTGCCTGGAAAACAAACTCGTACTCTGGAAACACCATATATTTT. Translated: CAWKTNSYSGNTIYF.

This rearrangement joins TRBV7-9 to TRBJ2-1; D remains ambiguous. CDR3 length equals 12 residues. Per germline, CDR1 SEHNR and CDR2 FQNEAQ (reference sequence). With 2 bases removed from V and 8 bases from J, the gap between germline ends came to 7 bases. CDR3 region: CASSLSAYEQFF. The CDR3 DNA reads as TGTGCCAGCAGCTTATCCGCCTATGAGCAGTTCTTC.